The 27 T cell receptor beta chains below were found in one sample sequenced in a study of cytomegalovirus exposure and HLA in healthy donors. Amplification used 60 Vbeta primers and 13 Jbeta primers. TCRdb keeps only in-frame clones here, not all; method: immunoSEQ multiplex PCR. The table has 150,000 to 200,000 clones, around 75% seen once. Material: PBMCs. Receptors were obtained from a woman in her twenties or thirties in good health and CMV-seronegative.

The chain joins TRBV4-3 to TRBJ2-1, with 11 bases aligning to TRBD2. Germline V gives CDR1 LGHNA, CDR2 YSLEER. Trimming cost V 1 base and J 4 bases; bases outside gene matches: 3. CDR3 length: 16 amino acids. The CDR3 here is CASSQVLAGVYNEQFF. CDR3 in DNA: TGCGCCAGCAGCCAAGTACTAGCGGGAGTATACAATGAGCAGTTCTTC.

The V and J genes are TRBV6-5 and TRBJ2-7; 10 positions agree with TRBD1. CDR1 and CDR2 (germline): MNHEY, SVGAGI. This CDR3 comprises 13 residues. Trimming cost V 6 bases and J 6 bases; bases outside gene matches: 5. In DNA, the CDR3 is TGTGCCAGCAGGTTGACAGGGGGCGGCGAGCAGTACTTC. Protein sequence: CASRLTGGGEQYF.

The V gene is TRBV18, the J gene TRBJ1-6; D unresolved. Trimming removed 1 base at V and 10 bases at J, with 20 bases between. CDR3 length: 17 amino acids. Germline V gene data show CDR1 as KGHSH and CDR2 as LQKENI. CDR3 sequence reads: CASSPQRSQRGTSPLHF. Written as DNA, the CDR3 is TGTGCCAGCTCACCACAGCGTTCTCAACGGGGAACCTCACCCCTCCACTTT.

The chain links TRBV18 to TRBJ2-7, with 9 nucleotides matching TRBD1. V was pared by 4 bases and J by 2 bases, with 3 bases of the junction left unmatched. The CDR3 length is 14 residues. The V gene's germline CDR1 is KGHSH and CDR2 LQKENI. This chain's CDR3 is CASSLGQGTYEQYF. CDR3 bases: TGTGCCAGCTCACTGGGACAGGGTACCTACGAGCAGTACTTC.

The V gene is TRBV29-1, the J gene TRBJ1-1, with TRBD1 matching over 8 bases. CDR1 and CDR2 from the germline V gene are SQVTM and ANQGSEA. This CDR3 is built from 13 residues. Trimming at V came to 4 bases and at J to 7 bases, leaving 8 bases not matched to a gene. For the CDR3, the DNA is TGCAGCGTTGCGGACAGGGCAGCATTTGAAGCTTTCTTT. Its translation is CSVADRAAFEAFF. The full variable domain, with the rest looked up from reference TRBV29-1 and TRBJ1-1, is SAVISQKPSRDICQRGTSLTIQCQVDSQVTMMFWYRQQPGQSLTLIATANQGSEATYESGFVIDKFPISRPNLTFSTLTVSNMSPEDSSIYLCSVADRAAFEAFFGQGTRLTVV.

The chain employs TRBV5-1 and TRBJ1-1; tentatively, D is TRBD1 (5 bases). The V gene's germline CDR1 is SGHRS and CDR2 YFSETQ. V was cut by 1 base and J by 6 bases, with 13 bases left in between. This CDR3 has 14 amino acids. The CDR3 sequence is CASSLSGVWAEAFF. DNA of the CDR3: TGCGCCAGCAGCTTGTCGGGGGTTTGGGCTGAAGCTTTCTTT.

J is TRBJ2-6 and V is TRBV19, with 7 bases fitting TRBD1. Trimming cost V 5 bases and J 2 bases; bases outside gene matches: 6. The CDR3 sequence is 16 residues long. Germline CDR1 is LNHDA and CDR2 is SQIVND (reference sequence). The CDR3 nucleotides are TGTGCCAGTAGTGGTACAGGGGTGCCTGGGGCCAACGTCCTGACTTTC. Protein product: CASSGTGVPGANVLTF.

The chain recombines TRBV2 with TRBJ2-1; 7 bases are shared with TRBD1. Germline CDR1 and CDR2: SNHLY and FYNNEI. The CDR3 contains 17 residues. V shed 8 bases and J 5 bases; nucleotides not matched to a gene: 18. CDR3 sequence: CASEARGTHLLNNEQFF. The CDR3, as DNA: TGTGCCAGCGAGGCCAGGGGGACCCATCTCCTGAACAATGAGCAGTTCTTC. The full variable domain, in which reference TRBV2 and TRBJ2-1 provide the parts outside the CDR3, is EPEVTQTPSHQVTQMGQEVILRCVPISNHLYFYWYRQILGQKVEFLVSFYNNEISEKSEIFDDQFSVERPDGSNFTLKIRSTKLEDSAMYFCASEARGTHLLNNEQFFGPGTRLTVL.

CDR3 protein: CAISDIPAATNYGYTF. Written as DNA, the CDR3 is TGTGCCATCAGTGACATTCCTGCAGCGACCAACTATGGCTACACCTTC. The V gene is TRBV10-3, the J gene TRBJ1-2; D is ambiguous. Germline V gene data show CDR1 as ENHRY and CDR2 as SYGVKD. This CDR3 contains 16 residues. Trimming shortened V by 3 bases and J by 2 bases, and 16 bases separated the two germline ends.

The rearrangement links TRBV6-6 to TRBJ2-5, with 7 nucleotides matching TRBD2. The CDR3 extends over 12 amino acids. Per the germline V gene, CDR1 is MNHNY and CDR2 is SVGAGI (reference sequence). V was clipped by 10 bases and J by 5 bases; unmatched bases: 7. The CDR3 spells CATQTSSETQYF. The CDR3 nucleotides read TGTGCCACCCAGACTAGCTCGGAGACCCAGTACTTC.

The chain employs TRBV2 and TRBJ2-5; D perhaps matches TRBD1 (6 bases). The germline CDR1 and CDR2 sequences are SNHLY and FYNNEI. V was shortened by 8 bases and J by 7 bases, with 14 bases between the two germline ends. This CDR3 region has 12 residues. Written as DNA, the CDR3 is TGTGCCAGCGAGGCAGGGGCAGGGACCCAGTACTTC. Translating gives CASEAGAGTQYF.

This clone was picked up a small number of times. The chain uses TRBV7-7 and TRBJ2-2; TRBD2 aligns across 9 bases. After removal of 2 bases from V and 1 base from J, the junction contained 8 bases not matched to a gene. CDR3 length: 18 residues. In germline, CDR1 is SSHAT, CDR2 FNYEAQ (reference sequence). The CDR3 spells CASSLSPQTSGNTGELFF. The CDR3 coding sequence is TGTGCCAGCAGCTTATCTCCCCAGACTAGCGGGAACACCGGGGAGCTGTTTTTT.

CDR3 sequence (DNA): TGCGCCAGCAGCCAAGGGAAACAGGAAAATGAAAAACTGTTTTTT. This gives the protein CASSQGKQENEKLFF. The chain joins TRBV4-1 to TRBJ1-4, with a possible D match to TRBD1 (5 bases). CDR3 length: 15 residues. The germline V gene encodes CDR1 MGHRA and CDR2 YSYEKL. The germline V and J ends were trimmed by 1 base and 5 bases, with 11 bases remaining between them.

This chain connects TRBV5-6 to TRBJ1-2, with a tentative D call TRBD1 (6 bases). CDR1 SGHDT and CDR2 YYEEEE come from the germline V gene. The CDR3 sequence is 16 residues long. Trimming cost V 4 bases and J 1 base, with 17 bases left between them. CDR3 nucleotide sequence: TGTGCCAGCAGCACCCGGGCAGGGGCGAGTAACTATGGCTACACCTTC. This translates into CASSTRAGASNYGYTF.

This rearrangement joins TRBV7-9 to TRBJ1-4; the match to TRBD1 covers 9 bases. This CDR3 contains 16 residues. V dropped 2 bases and J dropped 7; count of bases not matched to a gene: 8. CDR1 is SEHNR, CDR2 FQNEAQ, per germline (reference sequence). DNA for the CDR3: TGTGCCAGCAGCTTATTCGGACAGGGGTTGGTTGAAAAACTGTTTTTT. It is translated as CASSLFGQGLVEKLFF.

This chain connects TRBV18 to TRBJ2-1, with 9 bases aligning to TRBD2. Trimming cost V 3 bases and J 7 bases; bases outside gene matches: 7. Germline assignment: CDR1 KGHSH and CDR2 LQKENI. The CDR3 totals 15 residues. In DNA, the CDR3 is TGTGCCAGCTCACCGGTAGCGGGAGTAGGGAATGAGCAGTTCTTC. This sequence encodes CASSPVAGVGNEQFF. The whole variable domain, filled in from reference TRBV18 and TRBJ2-1, reads NAGVMQNPRHLVRRRGQEARLRCSPMKGHSHVYWYRQLPEEGLKFMVYLQKENIIDESGMPKERFSAEFPKEGPSILRIQQVVRGDSAAYFCASSPVAGVGNEQFFGPGTRLTVL.

CDR3 nucleotide sequence: TGCGCCAGCAGCTTGGCCGGTTCGGGGGGTTACACTGAAGCTTTCTTT. Its protein is CASSLAGSGGYTEAFF. The genes are TRBV5-1 and TRBJ1-1, with D possibly matching TRBD1 (5 bases). The CDR3 sequence is 16 residues long. CDR1 and CDR2 (germline): SGHRS, YFSETQ. Trimming shortened V by 0 bases and J by 3 bases, and 15 bases separated the two germline ends.

This rearrangement joins TRBV2 to TRBJ1-2; D unresolved. CDR1 is SNHLY, CDR2 FYNNEI, per germline. Trimming left V 8 bases short and J 4 bases short, with 17 bases between. This CDR3 contains 14 residues. CDR3: CASRHYGNLYGYTF. The CDR3 DNA is TGTGCCAGCCGCCACTACGGCAACCTCTATGGCTACACCTTC.

The rearrangement uses TRBV7-8 and TRBJ1-2; 7 nucleotides match TRBD1. CDR3 length equals 13 residues. CDR1 and CDR2 (germline): SGHVS, FQNEAQ. V was pared by 2 bases and J by 13 bases, with 10 bases of the junction left unmatched. The CDR3 here is CASSLRQGSGCTF. The CDR3 nucleotides read TGTGCCAGCAGCTTAAGACAGGGTAGTGGATGCACCTTC. Full variable domain (remainder filled in from reference TRBV7-8 and TRBJ1-2): GAGVSQSPRYKVAKRGQDVALRCDPISGHVSLFWYQQALGQGPEFLTYFQNEAQLDKSGLPSDRFFAERPEGSVSTLKIQRTQQEDSAVYLCASSLRQGSGCTFGSGTRLTVV.

This rearrangement joins TRBV5-1 to TRBJ2-3; 9 bases match TRBD2. The ends lost 3 bases at V and 1 base at J; junction bases unmatched: 15. CDR3 length: 19 amino acids. Germline V lookup: CDR1 SGHRS, CDR2 YFSETQ. The CDR3 reads CASSYDSGGHLLGTDTQYF. The CDR3 nucleotides read TGCGCCAGCAGCTACGATAGCGGGGGCCATCTCTTGGGCACAGATACGCAGTATTTT.

In this sample, this clone turned up a few times. The CDR3 DNA sequence: TGTGCCGGGGGGACAGGGGGCGGGAATCAGCCCCAGCATTTT. Residues: CAGGTGGGNQPQHF. The V call is TRBV6-6, the J call TRBJ1-5; 12 bases line up with TRBD1. The CDR3 sequence is 14 residues long. V shed 11 bases, J shed 4 bases, and the junction held 6 bases outside the gene matches. CDR1 is MNHNY and CDR2 is SVGAGI in the germline V gene (reference sequence).

The V gene is TRBV30, the J gene TRBJ2-2; TRBD1 is a possible D gene (6 bases). The CDR3 sequence is 13 residues long. Germline lookup yields CDR1 GTSNPN and CDR2 SVGIG (reference sequence). In DNA, the CDR3 is TGTGCAACAGGGTTCCCGAACACCGGGGAGCTGTTTTTT. Residues: CATGFPNTGELFF.

This rearrangement joins TRBV4-2 to TRBJ2-7, with a weak D call TRBD1 (5 bases). Trimming shortened V by 2 bases and J by 4 bases, and 24 bases separated the two germline ends. The CDR3 contains 18 residues. Germline CDR1 reads LGHNA; CDR2 reads YNFKEQ. CDR3 in amino acids: CASSQSPNTGIELYEQYF. CDR3 bases: TGTGCCAGCAGCCAAAGCCCCAACACAGGAATCGAATTGTACGAGCAGTACTTC.

This clone is a singleton in its sample. Written as DNA, the CDR3 is TGTGCCATCAGTGACGGCGGCAATGAGCAGTTCTTC. Translated: CAISDGGNEQFF. V usage is TRBV10-3 and J usage is TRBJ2-1; D ambiguous. This CDR3 is 12 amino acids long. Trimming took 3 bases from V and 6 from J, leaving 6 bases between them. The germline V gene has CDR1 ENHRY and CDR2 SYGVKD.

Only a few counts were recorded for this clone. The chain employs TRBV19 and TRBJ1-5, with 10 bases identical to TRBD1. Germline-derived CDR1 and CDR2 are LNHDA and SQIVND (reference sequence). The CDR3 totals 17 residues. Trimming at V came to 6 bases and at J to 0 bases, leaving 8 bases not matched to a gene. CDR3 nucleotides: TGTGCCAGTAGGAGGGACAGGGGATCCGATAGCAATCAGCCCCAGCATTTT. It yields the protein CASRRDRGSDSNQPQHF.

As regards this clone: Other DNA sequences from this sample encode an identical CDR3 as well. V and J are TRBV2 and TRBJ1-1, with 7 bases matching TRBD1. The CDR3 covers 14 residues. V was pared by 5 bases and J by 1 base, with 4 bases of the junction left unmatched. Per the germline V gene, CDR1 is SNHLY and CDR2 is FYNNEI. CDR3 sequence reads: CASSRDRTNTEAFF. The CDR3 DNA reads TGTGCCAGCAGTAGGGACAGAACGAACACTGAAGCTTTCTTT.

In this sample, this clone turned up a few times. The rearrangement joins TRBV5-4 to TRBJ2-1; a possible D gene is TRBD2 (6 bases). Germline assignment: CDR1 SGHNT and CDR2 YYREEE (reference sequence). The CDR3 is 13 amino acids. Between the trimmed V and J ends, which lost 2 bases and 5 bases, there was a span of 8 bases. CDR3 in amino acids: CASSFTSNNEQFF. DNA for the CDR3: TGTGCCAGCAGCTTTACTAGCAACAATGAGCAGTTCTTC. The full variable domain, completed using reference TRBV5-4 and TRBJ2-1, is ETGVTQSPTHLIKTRGQQVTLRCSSQSGHNTVSWYQQALGQGPQFIFQYYREEENGRGNFPPRFSGLQFPNYSSELNVNALELDDSALYLCASSFTSNNEQFFGPGTRLTVL.